The next 21 T cell receptor beta chains were all read from a single sample in a study of shared clonotypes between healthy human individuals (dated by TCRdb to 2020 to 2022). The receptor library was made with the immunoSEQ multiplex PCR assay. TCRdb's version of the immuneACCESS table is confined to in-frame rearrangements and falls short of the full clone set. An unresolved V gene accounts for under half of the shortfall where checked; the remainder is of unknown origin. In all, the sample holds about 1 million clones, and 65% to 75% of those were seen once. Roughly 1.5% of the sample lies in the top ten. Sequencing input: memory CD4+ T cells sorted from blood. Interpreted using the paper, the cell subset or site label stands for: CD45RA-negative fraction. The receptor set was obtained from a man aged 18 to 29 in good health.

This clone has a handful of counts. V gene TRBV29-1 combines with J gene TRBJ1-1; D not certain. Looked up from germline, CDR1 is SQVTM and CDR2 is ANQGSEA. This CDR3 is 13 amino acids long. V was cut by 7 bases and J by 7 bases, with 19 bases left in between. This CDR3 reads CSAEGGFDLEAFF. The CDR3 DNA sequence: TGCAGCGCCGAAGGCGGGTTCGATCTTGAAGCTTTCTTT.

The rearrangement links TRBV5-1 to TRBJ1-2; D gene unclear. Trimming removed 3 bases at V and 0 bases at J, with 12 bases between. The CDR3 runs 15 residues. Germline V gene lookup returns CDR1 SGHRS and CDR2 YFSETQ. In nucleotides, the CDR3 is TGCGCCAGCAGCTATGGCCCAGGAGCTAACTATGGCTACACCTTC. Its protein is CASSYGPGANYGYTF.

As to this clone: The same CDR3 also results from other DNA sequences found in this sample. This chain links TRBV9 with TRBJ2-2; 7 bases are shared with TRBD2. V lost 0 bases to trimming and J lost 2 bases; unmatched junction nucleotides: 4. The CDR3 spans 16 residues. Germline V gene lookup returns CDR1 SGDLS and CDR2 YYNGEE. The CDR3 DNA is TGTGCCAGCAGCGTAGGGCTAGCGGTAAACACCGGGGAGCTGTTTTTT. Encoded protein: CASSVGLAVNTGELFF.

Here the CDR3 reads CASRDRDHEQYF. Written as DNA, the CDR3 is TGTGCCAGTCGGGACAGGGACCACGAGCAGTACTTC. V and J are TRBV6-6 and TRBJ2-5, with 9 bases matching TRBD1. The J call may be incorrect, as the DNA end agrees better with TRBJ2-7. The CDR3 is 12 residues long. The germline V gene encodes CDR1 MNHNY and CDR2 SVGAGI (reference sequence).

This chain connects TRBV12-5 to TRBJ2-7; D remains unclear. V was pared by 0 bases and J by 0 bases, with 3 bases between. Per germline, CDR1 LGHNT and CDR2 FRNRAP. The CDR3 has 13 residues. CDR3 residues: CASGLVSSYEQYF. In DNA, the CDR3 is TGTGCTAGTGGTTTGGTCAGCTCCTACGAGCAGTACTTC.

The chain is built from TRBV11-3 and TRBJ2-1; TRBD2 matches at 11 bases. Germline CDR1 reads SGHNT; CDR2 reads YENEEA. The length of the CDR3 is 14 residues. Losses at the gene ends were 5 bases for V and 8 bases for J; bases not matched to a gene: 5. This CDR3 reads CASSLSGGVHEQFF. As DNA, the CDR3 is TGTGCCAGCAGCCTTAGCGGGGGGGTACATGAGCAGTTCTTC.

The chain couples TRBV5-1 to TRBJ2-3; D perhaps matches TRBD1 (6 bases). V was shortened by 8 bases and J by 4 bases, with 14 bases between the two germline ends. Germline V gene lookup returns CDR1 SGHRS and CDR2 YFSETQ. This CDR3 region has 13 residues. Written as DNA, the CDR3 is TGCGCCAGTTCAGACAGGAACGCAGATACGCAGTATTTT. It codes for CASSDRNADTQYF.

This clone was counted ten times or more. This chain joins TRBV5-4 and TRBJ2-6; 7 nucleotides line up with TRBD1. In germline, CDR1 is SGHNT, CDR2 YYREEE (reference sequence). The length of the CDR3 is 17 residues. V lost 2 bases to trimming and J lost 1 base; unmatched junction nucleotides: 6. The CDR3 bases are TGTGCCAGCAGCTTAGACAGGGTTCGGTCTGGGGCCAACGTCCTGACTTTC. It is translated as CASSLDRVRSGANVLTF.

This clone showed up just once. The chain couples TRBV6-6 to TRBJ2-1, with TRBD2 matching over 10 bases. V dropped 6 bases and J dropped 0; count of bases not matched to a gene: 5. Germline V gives CDR1 MNHNY, CDR2 SVGAGI (reference sequence). The CDR3 has 16 amino acids. Written as DNA, the CDR3 is TGTGCCAGCAGGCCCACTAGCGGGGACTCCTACAATGAGCAGTTCTTC. Protein: CASRPTSGDSYNEQFF.

The rearrangement links TRBV5-6 to TRBJ1-2, with a tentative D call TRBD1 (6 bases). CDR1 is SGHDT and CDR2 is YYEEEE in the germline V gene. The CDR3 has 12 amino acids. The V and J ends lost 4 bases and 6 bases respectively, with 10 bases between them. The CDR3 loop reads CASSIQGNGYTF. The CDR3 region has the DNA TGTGCCAGCAGCATACAGGGTAATGGCTACACCTTC.

This clone came up once. The rearrangement joins TRBV5-1 to TRBJ1-5, with TRBD1 identical over 8 bases. Germline V CDR1 and CDR2: SGHRS, YFSETQ. V gave up 0 bases and J gave up 6 bases; unmatched junction bases: 5. This CDR3 region has 15 residues. In DNA form, the CDR3 reads TGCGCCAGCAGCTTGGGTACAGGGGGTTCTCAGCCCCAGCATTTT. Translated: CASSLGTGGSQPQHF.

The chain carries TRBV7-2 and TRBJ2-1; 9 positions agree with TRBD2. V was clipped by 4 bases and J by 9 bases; unmatched bases: 16. Germline V lookup: CDR1 SGHTA, CDR2 FQGNSA. This CDR3 has 17 amino acids. This CDR3 is CASSSPLGSGSLGEQFF. The DNA of the CDR3 is TGTGCCAGCAGCTCCCCGTTGGGTAGCGGGAGTTTAGGTGAGCAGTTCTTC.

The chain joins TRBV6-4 to TRBJ2-1; no definite D call. The CDR3 covers 11 residues. Germline CDR1 and CDR2: MRHNA and SNTAGT. Trimming took off 2 bases at V and 14 bases at J, with 10 bases between the two ends. The chain's CDR3 is CASSDGSRKFF. The CDR3 DNA reads as TGTGCCAGCAGTGACGGAAGTCGAAAGTTCTTC.

The CDR3 nucleotides are TGTGCCAGCAGCTTGGGGGCGGGAGGGCCCCAGTACTTC. It yields the protein CASSLGAGGPQYF. The rearrangement links TRBV5-6 to TRBJ2-7; TRBD2 aligns across 9 bases. Germline assignment: CDR1 SGHDT and CDR2 YYEEEE. This CDR3 has 13 residues. V was clipped by 0 bases and J by 10 bases; unmatched bases: 5.

The rearrangement links TRBV4-3 to TRBJ2-7, with 12 bases fitting TRBD2. J lost 1 base, V lost 1 base, and 5 bases had no gene match. CDR3 length: 17 residues. From germline, CDR1 is LGHNA and CDR2 YSLEER. CDR3 protein: CASSQGSSGRGSYEQYF. The CDR3 bases are TGCGCCAGCAGCCAAGGTTCTAGCGGGAGGGGGTCCTACGAGCAGTACTTC.

This clone was counted between two and nine times. V usage is TRBV6-4 and J usage is TRBJ2-3; 8 bases fit TRBD2. CDR3 size: 14 residues. The germline V gene has CDR1 MRHNA and CDR2 SNTAGT. J gave up 3 bases and V 3 bases, and 2 bases lay outside the gene matches. CDR3: CASSELAGTDTQYF. CDR3 nucleotides: TGTGCCAGCAGTGAGTTAGCGGGAACAGATACGCAGTATTTT.

The V call is TRBV5-6, the J call TRBJ2-3; D unresolved. V was cut by 0 bases and J by 5 bases, with 13 bases left in between. The CDR3 runs 15 residues. Germline loops: CDR1 SGHDT, CDR2 YYEEEE. This chain's CDR3 is CASSLAQVDGDTQYF. The DNA of the CDR3 is TGTGCCAGCAGCTTGGCCCAGGTAGACGGAGATACGCAGTATTTT.

This chain connects TRBV10-2 to TRBJ2-7; TRBD2 matches 9 bases. Trimming removed 6 bases from V and 2 bases from J; junction bases left unmatched: 17. Germline V lookup: CDR1 WSHSY, CDR2 SAAADI. The length of the CDR3 is 18 residues. CDR3 coding DNA: TGCGCCAGCAGAGAAGGAATAGCGGGGGCGGGAGGGGCCTACGAGCAGTACTTC. Protein product: CASREGIAGAGGAYEQYF.

The chain uses TRBV7-3 and TRBJ2-1; the match to TRBD1 covers 11 bases. Trimming took 5 bases from V and 9 from J; bases not matched to a gene: 12. Germline V gene data show CDR1 as SGHTA and CDR2 as FQGTGA. The length of the CDR3 is 16 residues. The CDR3: CASSPTGQGAIGEQFF. CDR3 coding DNA: TGTGCCAGCAGCCCGACTGGACAGGGGGCGATTGGTGAGCAGTTCTTC.

The CDR3, as DNA: TGTGCCAGCAGTGAAGTCCCTTCCGGGGAGCTGTTTTTT. It codes for CASSEVPSGELFF. The chain recombines TRBV6-1 with TRBJ2-2; the D is unclear. V was cut by 1 base and J by 6 bases, with 6 bases left in between. CDR3 length: 13 amino acids. Germline V gives CDR1 MNHNS, CDR2 SASEGT.

The chain is built from TRBV19 and TRBJ1-4; D perhaps matches TRBD1 (5 bases). V shed 3 bases and J shed 4 bases, with 12 bases lying between them. CDR1 is LNHDA, CDR2 SQIVND, per germline (reference sequence). This CDR3 spans 15 amino acids. The CDR3 bases are TGTGCCAGTAGTATGCGACAAGGGGTTAATGAAAAACTGTTTTTT. It codes for CASSMRQGVNEKLFF.